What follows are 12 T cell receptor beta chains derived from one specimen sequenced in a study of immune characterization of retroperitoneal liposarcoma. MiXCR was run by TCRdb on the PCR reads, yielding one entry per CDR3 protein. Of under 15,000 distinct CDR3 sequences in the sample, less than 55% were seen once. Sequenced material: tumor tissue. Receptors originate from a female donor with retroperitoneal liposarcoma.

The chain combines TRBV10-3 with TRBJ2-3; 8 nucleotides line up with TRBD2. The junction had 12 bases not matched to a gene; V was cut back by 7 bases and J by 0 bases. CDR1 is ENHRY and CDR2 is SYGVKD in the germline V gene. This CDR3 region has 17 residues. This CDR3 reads CAINASGGLASTDTQYF. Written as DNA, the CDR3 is TGTGCCATCAATGCGTCGGGAGGGCTCGCTAGCACAGATACGCAGTATTTT.

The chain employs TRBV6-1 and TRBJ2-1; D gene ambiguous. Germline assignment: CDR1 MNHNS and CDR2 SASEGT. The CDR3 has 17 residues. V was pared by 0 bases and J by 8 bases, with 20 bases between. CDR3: CASSEAGSRDLGDEQFF. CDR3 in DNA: TGTGCCAGCAGTGAAGCCGGTAGCAGAGACCTGGGCGATGAGCAGTTCTTC.

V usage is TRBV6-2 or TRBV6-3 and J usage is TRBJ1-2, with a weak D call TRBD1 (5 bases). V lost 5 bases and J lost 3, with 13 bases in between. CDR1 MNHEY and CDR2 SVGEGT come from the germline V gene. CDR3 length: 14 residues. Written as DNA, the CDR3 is TGTGCCAGCAGTGCGGGGGTTTTTGACTATGGCTACACCTTC. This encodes CASSAGVFDYGYTF.

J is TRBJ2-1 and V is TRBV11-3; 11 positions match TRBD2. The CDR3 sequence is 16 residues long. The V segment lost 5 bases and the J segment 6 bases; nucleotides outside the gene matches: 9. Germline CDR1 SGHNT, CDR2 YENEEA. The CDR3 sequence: CASSPRLAGSVNEQFF. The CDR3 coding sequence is TGTGCCAGCAGCCCTAGACTAGCGGGGTCGGTCAATGAGCAGTTCTTC. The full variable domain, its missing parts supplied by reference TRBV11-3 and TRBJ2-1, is EAGVVQSPRYKIIEKKQPVAFWCNPISGHNTLYWYLQNLGQGPELLIRYENEEAVDDSQLPKDRFSAERLKGVDSTLKIQPAELGDSAVYLCASSPRLAGSVNEQFFGPGTRLTVL.

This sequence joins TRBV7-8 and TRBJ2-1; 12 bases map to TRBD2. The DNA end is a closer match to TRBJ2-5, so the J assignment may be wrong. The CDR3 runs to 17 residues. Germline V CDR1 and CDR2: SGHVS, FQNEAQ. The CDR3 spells CASSSGLAGLIGETQYF. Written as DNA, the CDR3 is TGTGCCAGCAGCTCGGGACTAGCGGGCCTCATCGGGGAGACCCAGTACTTC.

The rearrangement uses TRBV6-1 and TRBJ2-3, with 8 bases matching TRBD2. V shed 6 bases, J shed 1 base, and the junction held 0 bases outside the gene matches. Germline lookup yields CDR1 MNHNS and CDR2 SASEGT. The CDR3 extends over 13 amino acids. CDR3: CASRTSGTDTQYF. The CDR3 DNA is TGTGCCAGCAGGACTAGCGGCACAGATACGCAGTATTTT.

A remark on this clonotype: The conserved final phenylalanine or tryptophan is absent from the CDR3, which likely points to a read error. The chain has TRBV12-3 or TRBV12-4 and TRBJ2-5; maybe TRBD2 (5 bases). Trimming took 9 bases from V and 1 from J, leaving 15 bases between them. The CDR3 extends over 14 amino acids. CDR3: CASCDSGFQETQYL. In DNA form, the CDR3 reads TGTGCCAGTTGTGACTCGGGGTTCCAAGAGACCCAGTACTTA.

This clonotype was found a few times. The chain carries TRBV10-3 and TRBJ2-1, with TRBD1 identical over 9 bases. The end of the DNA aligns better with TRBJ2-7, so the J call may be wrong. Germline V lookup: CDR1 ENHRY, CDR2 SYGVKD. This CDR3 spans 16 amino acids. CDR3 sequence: CAISEITGQGNYEQYF. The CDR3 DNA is TGTGCCATCAGTGAGATTACGGGACAGGGAAACTACGAGCAGTACTTC.

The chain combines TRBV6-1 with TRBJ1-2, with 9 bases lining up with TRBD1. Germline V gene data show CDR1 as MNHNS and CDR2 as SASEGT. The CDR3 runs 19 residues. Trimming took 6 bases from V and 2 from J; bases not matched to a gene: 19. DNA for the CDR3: TGTGCCAGCAGCCGAAGGTACGTGGGGACAGGGCTTGACAACTATGGCTACACCTTC. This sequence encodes CASSRRYVGTGLDNYGYTF.

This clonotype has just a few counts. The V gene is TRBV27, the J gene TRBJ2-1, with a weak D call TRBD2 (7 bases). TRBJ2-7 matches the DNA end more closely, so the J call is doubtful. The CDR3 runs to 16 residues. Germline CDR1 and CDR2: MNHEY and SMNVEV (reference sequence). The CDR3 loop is CASSYRGGAIFYEQYF. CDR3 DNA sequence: TGTGCCAGCAGTTACCGAGGGGGGGCGATTTTCTACGAGCAGTACTTC.

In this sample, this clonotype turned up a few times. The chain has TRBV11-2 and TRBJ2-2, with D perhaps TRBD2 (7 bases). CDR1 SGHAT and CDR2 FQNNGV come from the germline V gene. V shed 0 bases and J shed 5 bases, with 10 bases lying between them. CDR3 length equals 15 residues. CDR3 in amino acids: CASSLDRGGTGELFF. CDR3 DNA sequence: TGTGCCAGCAGCTTAGACAGGGGAGGGACCGGGGAGCTGTTTTTT.

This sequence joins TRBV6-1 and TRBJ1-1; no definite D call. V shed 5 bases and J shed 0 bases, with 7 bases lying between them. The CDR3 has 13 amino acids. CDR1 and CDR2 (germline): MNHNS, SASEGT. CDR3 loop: CASSRNMNTEAFF. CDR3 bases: TGTGCCAGCAGTAGAAACATGAACACTGAAGCTTTCTTT.